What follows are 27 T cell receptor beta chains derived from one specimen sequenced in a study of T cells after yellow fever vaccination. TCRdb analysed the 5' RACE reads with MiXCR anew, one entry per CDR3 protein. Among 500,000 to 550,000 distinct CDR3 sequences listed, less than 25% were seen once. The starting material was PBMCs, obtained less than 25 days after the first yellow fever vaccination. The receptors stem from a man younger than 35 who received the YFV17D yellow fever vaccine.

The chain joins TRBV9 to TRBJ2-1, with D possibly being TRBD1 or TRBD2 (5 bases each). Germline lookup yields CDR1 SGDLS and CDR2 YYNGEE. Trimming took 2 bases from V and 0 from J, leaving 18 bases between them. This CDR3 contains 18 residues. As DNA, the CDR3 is TGTGCCAGCAGCGTTTCTCCGGGGACCCGATACTCCTACAATGAGCAGTTCTTC. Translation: CASSVSPGTRYSYNEQFF.

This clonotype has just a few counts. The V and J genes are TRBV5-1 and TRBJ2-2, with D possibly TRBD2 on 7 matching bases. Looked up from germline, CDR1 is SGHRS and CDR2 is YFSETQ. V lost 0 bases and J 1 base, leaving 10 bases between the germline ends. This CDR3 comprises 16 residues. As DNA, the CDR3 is TGCGCCAGCAGCTTGGGGGGGGGCCTGAACACCGGGGAGCTGTTTTTT. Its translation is CASSLGGGLNTGELFF.

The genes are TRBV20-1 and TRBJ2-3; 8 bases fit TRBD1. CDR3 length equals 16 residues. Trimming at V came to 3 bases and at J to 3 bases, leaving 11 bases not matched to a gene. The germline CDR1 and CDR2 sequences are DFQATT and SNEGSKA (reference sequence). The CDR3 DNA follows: TGCAGTGCTAGGTCGGACAGGGTAGGGTTTACAGATACGCAGTATTTT. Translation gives CSARSDRVGFTDTQYF.

The CDR3 loop is CASRSETSATGELFF. CDR3 coding DNA: TGCGCCAGCAGGTCAGAGACTAGCGCCACCGGGGAGCTGTTTTTT. The V gene is TRBV5-1, the J gene TRBJ2-2, with TRBD2 identical over 8 bases. Germline V gene data show CDR1 as SGHRS and CDR2 as YFSETQ. V dropped 5 bases and J dropped 4; count of bases not matched to a gene: 7. CDR3 length equals 15 residues.

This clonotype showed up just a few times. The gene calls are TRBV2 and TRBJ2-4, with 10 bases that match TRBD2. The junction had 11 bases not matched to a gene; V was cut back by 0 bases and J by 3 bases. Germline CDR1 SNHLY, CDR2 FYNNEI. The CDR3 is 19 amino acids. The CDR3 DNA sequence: TGTGCCAGCAGTGAAGCGCTTCCCTTAGCGGGGGGTTACAAAAACATTCAGTACTTC. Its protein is CASSEALPLAGGYKNIQYF.

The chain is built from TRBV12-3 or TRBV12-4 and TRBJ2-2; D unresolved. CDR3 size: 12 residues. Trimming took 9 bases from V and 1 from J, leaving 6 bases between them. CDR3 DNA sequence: TGTGCCAGTCTCAGGAACACCGGGGAGCTGTTTTTT. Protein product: CASLRNTGELFF.

For the CDR3, the DNA is TGTGCCAGCTCCCAAGAACAGGACTATGGCTACACCTTC. Residues: CASSQEQDYGYTF. The rearrangement links TRBV18 to TRBJ1-2; possibly TRBD1 for D (5 bases). V lost 6 bases, J lost 3 bases, and 11 bases lay in between. Germline V CDR1 and CDR2: KGHSH, LQKENI. This CDR3 has 13 amino acids.

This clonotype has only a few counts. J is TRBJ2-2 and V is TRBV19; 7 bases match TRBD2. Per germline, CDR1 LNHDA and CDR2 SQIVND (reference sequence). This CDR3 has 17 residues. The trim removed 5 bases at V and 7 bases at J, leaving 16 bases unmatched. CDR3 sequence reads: CASSSRLEISGDGELFF. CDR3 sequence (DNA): TGTGCCAGTAGTTCCCGCCTAGAGATCAGCGGGGACGGGGAGCTGTTTTTT.

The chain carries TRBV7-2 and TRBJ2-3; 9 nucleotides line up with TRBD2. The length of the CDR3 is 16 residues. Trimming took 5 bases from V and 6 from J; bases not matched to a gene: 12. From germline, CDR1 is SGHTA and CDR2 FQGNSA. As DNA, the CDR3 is TGTGCCAGCAGCCCAGACCCCTTAGCGGGGGCGGATACGCAGTATTTT. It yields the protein CASSPDPLAGADTQYF.

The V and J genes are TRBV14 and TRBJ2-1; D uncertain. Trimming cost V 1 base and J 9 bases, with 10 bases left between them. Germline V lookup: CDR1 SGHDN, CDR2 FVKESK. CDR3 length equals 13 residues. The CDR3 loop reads CASSQGRFFEQFF. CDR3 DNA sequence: TGTGCCAGCAGCCAAGGACGGTTTTTTGAGCAGTTCTTC.

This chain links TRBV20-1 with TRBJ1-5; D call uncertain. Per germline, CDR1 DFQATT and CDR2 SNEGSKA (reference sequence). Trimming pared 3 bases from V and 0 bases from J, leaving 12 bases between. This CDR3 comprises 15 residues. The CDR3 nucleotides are TGCAGTGCTAGTCCCCCCCGCTATAGCAATCAGCCCCAGCATTTT. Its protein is CSASPPRYSNQPQHF.

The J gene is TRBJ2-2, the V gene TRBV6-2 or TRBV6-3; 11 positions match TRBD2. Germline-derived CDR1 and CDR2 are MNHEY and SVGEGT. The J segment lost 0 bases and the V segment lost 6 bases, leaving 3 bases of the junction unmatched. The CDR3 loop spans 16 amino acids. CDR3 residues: CASSFSGGANTGELFF. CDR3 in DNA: TGTGCCAGCAGCTTTAGCGGGGGGGCGAACACCGGGGAGCTGTTTTTT.

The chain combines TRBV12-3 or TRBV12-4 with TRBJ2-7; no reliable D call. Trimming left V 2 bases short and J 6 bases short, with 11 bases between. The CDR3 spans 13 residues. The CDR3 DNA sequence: TGTGCCAGCAGTTTATGGGCTAGTGGCGAGCAGTACGTC. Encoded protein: CASSLWASGEQYV.

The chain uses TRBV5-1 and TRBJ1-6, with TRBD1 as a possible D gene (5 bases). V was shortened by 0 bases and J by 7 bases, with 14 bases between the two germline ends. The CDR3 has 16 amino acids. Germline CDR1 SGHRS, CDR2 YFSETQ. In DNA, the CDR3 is TGCGCCAGCAGCTTGGGTACGGGGACCGACAATTCACCCCTCCACTTT. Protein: CASSLGTGTDNSPLHF. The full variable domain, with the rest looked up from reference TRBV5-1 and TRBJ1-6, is KAGVTQTPRYLIKTRGQQVTLSCSPISGHRSVSWYQQTPGQGLQFLFEYFSETQRNKGNFPGRFSGRQFSNSRSEMNVSTLELGDSALYLCASSLGTGTDNSPLHFGNGTRLTVT.

The CDR3 reads CASSSIPPGQGAREQYF. As DNA, the CDR3 is TGCGCCAGCAGTTCTATCCCTCCGGGACAGGGGGCGCGCGAGCAGTACTTC. The chain employs TRBV5-1 and TRBJ2-7; 12 nucleotides align to TRBD1. Germline lookup yields CDR1 SGHRS and CDR2 YFSETQ. The CDR3 length is 17 residues. J was trimmed by 6 bases and V by 5 bases; bases with no gene match: 15. The whole variable domain, filled in from reference TRBV5-1 and TRBJ2-7, reads KAGVTQTPRYLIKTRGQQVTLSCSPISGHRSVSWYQQTPGQGLQFLFEYFSETQRNKGNFPGRFSGRQFSNSRSEMNVSTLELGDSALYLCASSSIPPGQGAREQYFGPGTRLTVT.

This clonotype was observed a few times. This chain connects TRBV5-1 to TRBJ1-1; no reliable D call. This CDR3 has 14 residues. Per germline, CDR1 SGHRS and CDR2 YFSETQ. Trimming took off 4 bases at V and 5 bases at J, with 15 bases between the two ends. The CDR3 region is CASSPQRRETEAFF. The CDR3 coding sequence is TGCGCCAGCAGCCCACAAAGGAGGGAAACTGAAGCTTTCTTT.

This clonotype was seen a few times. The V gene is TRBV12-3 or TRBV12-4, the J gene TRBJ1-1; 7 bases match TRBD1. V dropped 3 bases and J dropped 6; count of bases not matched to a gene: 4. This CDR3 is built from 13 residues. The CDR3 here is CASSFQGVAEAFF. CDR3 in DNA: TGTGCCAGCAGTTTCCAGGGGGTCGCTGAAGCTTTCTTT.

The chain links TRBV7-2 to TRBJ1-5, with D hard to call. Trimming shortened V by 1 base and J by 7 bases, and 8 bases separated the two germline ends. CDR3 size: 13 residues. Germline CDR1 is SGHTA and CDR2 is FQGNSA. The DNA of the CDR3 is TGTGCCAGCAGCTTAGAATTTCAACAGCCCCAGCATTTT. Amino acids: CASSLEFQQPQHF.

CDR3 sequence (DNA): TGTGCCAGCTCACCAGAGCAGGGGGCGATAAGTGAGCAGTTCTTC. Its protein is CASSPEQGAISEQFF. This chain connects TRBV18 to TRBJ2-1; 8 nucleotides match TRBD1. Germline trimming cut 2 bases from V and 9 bases from J; bases unmatched to any gene: 9. Looked up from germline, CDR1 is KGHSH and CDR2 is LQKENI. The CDR3 length is 15 residues. Filled out from reference TRBV18 and TRBJ2-1, the complete variable domain reads NAGVMQNPRHLVRRRGQEARLRCSPMKGHSHVYWYRQLPEEGLKFMVYLQKENIIDESGMPKERFSAEFPKEGPSILRIQQVVRGDSAAYFCASSPEQGAISEQFFGPGTRLTVL.

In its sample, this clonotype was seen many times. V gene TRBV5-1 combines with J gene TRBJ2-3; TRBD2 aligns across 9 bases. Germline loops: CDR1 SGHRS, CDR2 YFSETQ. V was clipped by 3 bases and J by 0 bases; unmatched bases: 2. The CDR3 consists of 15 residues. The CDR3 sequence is CASSSSGASTDTQYF. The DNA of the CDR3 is TGCGCCAGCAGCTCTAGCGGGGCTAGCACAGATACGCAGTATTTT.

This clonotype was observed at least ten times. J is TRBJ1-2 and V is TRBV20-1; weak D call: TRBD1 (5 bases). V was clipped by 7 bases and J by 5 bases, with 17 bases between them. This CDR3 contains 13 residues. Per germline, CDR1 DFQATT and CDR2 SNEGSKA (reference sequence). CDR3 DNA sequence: TGCAGTGTAGGCGGAGGGGTCATTTATGGCTACACCTTC. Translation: CSVGGGVIYGYTF.

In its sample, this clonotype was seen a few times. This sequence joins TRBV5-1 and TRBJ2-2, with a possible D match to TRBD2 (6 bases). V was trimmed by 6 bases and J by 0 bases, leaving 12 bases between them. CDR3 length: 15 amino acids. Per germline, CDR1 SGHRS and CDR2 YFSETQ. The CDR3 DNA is TGCGCCAGCACCATTAGCGGTTCGAACACCGGGGAGCTGTTTTTT. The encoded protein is CASTISGSNTGELFF.

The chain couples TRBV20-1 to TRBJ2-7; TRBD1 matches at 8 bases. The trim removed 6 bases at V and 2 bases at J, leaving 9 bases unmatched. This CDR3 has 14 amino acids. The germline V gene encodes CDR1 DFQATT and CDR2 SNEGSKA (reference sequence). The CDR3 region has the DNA TGCAGTGCGCCCCCGACAGGGGTCCCCTACGAGCAGTACTTC. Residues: CSAPPTGVPYEQYF.

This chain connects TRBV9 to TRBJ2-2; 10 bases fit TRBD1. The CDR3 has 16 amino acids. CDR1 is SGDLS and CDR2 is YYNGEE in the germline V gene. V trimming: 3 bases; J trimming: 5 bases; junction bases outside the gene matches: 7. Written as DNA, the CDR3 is TGTGCCAGCAGCGCGGAGACAGGGGGCTGGACCGGGGAGCTGTTTTTT. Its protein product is CASSAETGGWTGELFF.

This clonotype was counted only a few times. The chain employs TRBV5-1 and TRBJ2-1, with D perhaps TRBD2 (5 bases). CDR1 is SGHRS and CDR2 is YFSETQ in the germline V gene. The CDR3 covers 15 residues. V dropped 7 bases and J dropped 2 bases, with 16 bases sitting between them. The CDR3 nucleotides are TGCGCCAGCCGCCCCAGTAGCGCTCCCTACAATGAGCAGTTCTTC. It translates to CASRPSSAPYNEQFF.

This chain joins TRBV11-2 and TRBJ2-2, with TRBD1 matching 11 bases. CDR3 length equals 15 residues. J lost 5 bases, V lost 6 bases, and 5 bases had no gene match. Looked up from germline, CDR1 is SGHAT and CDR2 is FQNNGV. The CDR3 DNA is TGTGCCAGCAGGACTGGACAGGGGGCAACCGGGGAGCTGTTTTTT. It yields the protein CASRTGQGATGELFF.

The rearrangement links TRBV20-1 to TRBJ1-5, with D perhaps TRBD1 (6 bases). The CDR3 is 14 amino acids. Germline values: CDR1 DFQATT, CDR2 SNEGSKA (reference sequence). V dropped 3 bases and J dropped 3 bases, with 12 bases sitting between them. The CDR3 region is CSARDGQNNQPQHF. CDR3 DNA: TGCAGTGCTAGGGACGGACAGAACAATCAGCCCCAGCATTTT.